The T cell receptor (beta chain) described here comes from a study of blood T cell repertoires in COVID-19. Libraries were prepared by immunoSEQ multiplex PCR; TCRdb keeps only in-frame clonotypes and omits some of them. The sample yields some 97,000 clones, 80% seen once. Germline-derived CDR1 and CDR2 are SGHRS and YFSETQ. The CDR3 consists of 13 residues. With 0 bases removed from V and 9 bases from J, the gap between germline ends came to 10 bases. The material sequenced was peripheral blood. This sequence was found in a man in his 70s with active or convalescent COVID-19. The chain couples TRBV5-1 to TRBJ2-1; D ambiguous. CDR3 nucleotides: TGCGCCAGCAGCTTGGGTATTACGGTTGAGCAGTTCTTC. It translates to CASSLGITVEQFF.